This TCR beta chain stems from a study of T-cell reconstitution after alpha-beta-depleted transplantation in children. Germline V CDR1 and CDR2: LGHDT, YNNKEL (reference sequence). Trimming cost V 7 bases and J 2 bases; bases outside gene matches: 4. The CDR3 runs to 14 residues. Using unique molecular identifiers, the investigators prepared the TCRbeta library. TCRdb reprocessed the PCR reads with MiXCR, giving one entry per CDR3 protein. The top ten clones hold roughly 4% of a sample with about 600,000 distinct CDR3 sequences, about 10% of them seen once. This sequence joins TRBV3-1 and TRBJ2-2, with 7 positions matching TRBD2. The sequencing used PBMCs from the stem cell graft donor, collected from the stem cell graft. This sequence was found in a human donor who donated a stem cell graft to a child with acute myeloid leukemia. The CDR3 protein is CASKSSGNTGELFF. CDR3 coding DNA: TGTGCCAGCAAATCTAGCGGAAACACCGGGGAGCTGTTTTTT.